Listed here are 27 T cell receptor beta chains from one sample, sequenced in a study of PD-L1 blockade in urothelial cancer. Method: immunoSEQ multiplex PCR; TCRdb's copy keeps in-frame clones and lacks some. The sample contains about 72,000 clones, around 80% of which appear only once. Here the sequenced sample was PBMCs, taken around atezolizumab (anti-PD-L1) treatment. The receptors originated from a man aged 70 or older with urothelial cancer.

The chain carries TRBV6-6 and TRBJ2-3; a weak D match, TRBD1 (6 bases). This CDR3 region has 14 residues. V was trimmed by 4 bases and J by 3 bases, leaving 11 bases between them. Germline assignment: CDR1 MNHNY and CDR2 SVGAGI (reference sequence). CDR3 sequence (DNA): TGTGCCAGCAGTTTACAGGGAATGACAGATACGCAGTATTTT. It yields the protein CASSLQGMTDTQYF.

The chain joins TRBV18 to TRBJ2-5; the D gene is possibly TRBD1 (5 bases). The CDR3 sequence is 14 residues long. Germline V gene data show CDR1 as KGHSH and CDR2 as LQKENI. The V end lost 3 bases, the J end lost 2 bases, and 10 bases lay between the germline ends. This chain's CDR3 is CASSPVTVQETQYF. CDR3 nucleotide sequence: TGTGCCAGCTCACCTGTGACAGTTCAAGAGACCCAGTACTTC.

The chain uses TRBV29-1 and TRBJ2-5; 8 bases line up with TRBD1. Germline V gene sequence: CDR1 SQVTM, CDR2 ANQGSEA. The CDR3 has 14 residues. V trimming: 4 bases; J trimming: 4 bases; junction bases outside the gene matches: 8. The chain's CDR3 is CSVVPRQGLETQYF. DNA for the CDR3: TGCAGCGTTGTACCGCGACAGGGGTTAGAGACCCAGTACTTC. The entire variable domain, with the rest obtained from reference TRBV29-1 and TRBJ2-5, is as follows: SAVISQKPSRDICQRGTSLTIQCQVDSQVTMMFWYRQQPGQSLTLIATANQGSEATYESGFVIDKFPISRPNLTFSTLTVSNMSPEDSSIYLCSVVPRQGLETQYFGPGTRLLVL.

V gene TRBV11-2 combines with J gene TRBJ2-5, with TRBD2 matching over 7 bases. The junction had 6 bases not matched to a gene; V was cut back by 4 bases and J by 1 base. The CDR3 is 15 residues long. Germline assignment: CDR1 SGHAT and CDR2 FQNNGV. DNA of the CDR3: TGTGCCAGCAGCTATGGGCTAGCGGTCCAAGAGACCCAGTACTTC. Translated: CASSYGLAVQETQYF.

The genes are TRBV28 and TRBJ2-7; 7 nucleotides line up with TRBD2. V lost 6 bases and J lost 2; bases outside the gene matches: 16. CDR3 size: 17 residues. Per the germline V gene, CDR1 is MDHEN and CDR2 is SYDVKM. The CDR3 DNA reads as TGTGCCAGCAGGCGGGCCGCCGGGCCGGGAGGTACCTACGAGCAGTACTTC. Translation: CASRRAAGPGGTYEQYF.

The rearrangement uses TRBV28 and TRBJ1-5; D possibly corresponds to TRBD1 (5 bases). From germline, CDR1 is MDHEN and CDR2 SYDVKM. V was shortened by 7 bases and J by 2 bases, with 12 bases between the two germline ends. This CDR3 contains 14 residues. The CDR3 here is CASTGVNGNQPQHF. In DNA form, the CDR3 reads TGTGCCAGCACGGGGGTTAATGGCAATCAGCCCCAGCATTTT.

The rearrangement links TRBV5-1 to TRBJ2-3; 7 nucleotides agree with TRBD2. V shed 2 bases, J shed 0 bases, and the junction held 3 bases outside the gene matches. The CDR3 contains 15 residues. Germline values: CDR1 SGHRS, CDR2 YFSETQ. The CDR3 sequence: CASSFGSGSTDTQYF. The CDR3 nucleotides are TGCGCCAGCAGCTTCGGTAGCGGGAGCACAGATACGCAGTATTTT. Together with reference TRBV5-1 and TRBJ2-3, the CDR3 gives the full variable domain: KAGVTQTPRYLIKTRGQQVTLSCSPISGHRSVSWYQQTPGQGLQFLFEYFSETQRNKGNFPGRFSGRQFSNSRSEMNVSTLELGDSALYLCASSFGSGSTDTQYFGPGTRLTVL.

V usage is TRBV29-1 and J usage is TRBJ1-2, with 7 bases that match TRBD1. From germline, CDR1 is SQVTM and CDR2 ANQGSEA. The ends lost 0 bases at V and 4 bases at J; junction bases unmatched: 2. The CDR3 is 13 residues long. The chain's CDR3 is CSVEEGTAYGYTF. CDR3 DNA sequence: TGCAGCGTTGAAGAAGGGACAGCCTATGGCTACACCTTC.

The chain has TRBV18 and TRBJ2-5; 14 nucleotides agree with TRBD2. The junction had 5 bases not matched to a gene; V was cut back by 8 bases and J by 3 bases. Germline CDR1 and CDR2: KGHSH and LQKENI. There are 15 residues in the CDR3. The CDR3 DNA reads TGTGCCAGCGAGACTAGCGGGAGGGGAGAAGAGACCCAGTACTTC. Amino acid sequence: CASETSGRGEETQYF.

The rearrangement uses TRBV9 and TRBJ2-2; the D gene is possibly TRBD1 (6 bases). The germline CDR1 and CDR2 sequences are SGDLS and YYNGEE. CDR3 length: 14 residues. V was pared by 5 bases and J by 4 bases, with 12 bases between. CDR3: CASSRQVGTGELFF. CDR3 DNA sequence: TGTGCCAGCAGTAGACAGGTGGGCACCGGGGAGCTGTTTTTT.

The gene calls are TRBV5-4 and TRBJ2-1; TRBD2 aligns across 10 bases. V was pared by 5 bases and J by 9 bases, with 14 bases of the junction left unmatched. The CDR3 runs 16 residues. Germline CDR1 is SGHNT and CDR2 is YYREEE (reference sequence). The CDR3 is CASRQTGTSVLGEQFF. CDR3 nucleotides: TGTGCCAGCAGACAGACCGGGACTAGCGTTCTCGGTGAGCAGTTCTTC.

This sequence joins TRBV5-6 and TRBJ2-5, with D maybe TRBD1 (6 bases). CDR1 and CDR2 from the germline V gene are SGHDT and YYEEEE. CDR3 length equals 15 residues. Trimming left V 4 bases short and J 3 bases short, with 16 bases between. The CDR3, as DNA: TGTGCCAGCAGCGATCGGGACACTAGAAAAGAGACCCAGTACTTC. Translated, it gives CASSDRDTRKETQYF.

The chain uses TRBV9 and TRBJ2-1; D perhaps matches TRBD2 (5 bases). Germline V gene sequence: CDR1 SGDLS, CDR2 YYNGEE. The CDR3 spans 12 residues. V lost 0 bases and J 12 bases, leaving 10 bases between the germline ends. The CDR3 coding sequence is TGTGCCAGCAGCGTAGCAGGAGGACCGCAGTTCTTC. This encodes CASSVAGGPQFF.

The chain uses TRBV28 and TRBJ2-6; D unresolved. Trimming stripped 5 bases from V and 2 bases from J, with 10 bases between. This CDR3 has 15 residues. Germline V CDR1 and CDR2: MDHEN, SYDVKM. Here the CDR3 reads CASSISSPGANVLTF. Here the CDR3 DNA reads TGTGCCAGCAGTATATCGTCCCCTGGGGCCAACGTCCTGACTTTC.

The chain employs TRBV25-1 and TRBJ2-1; maybe TRBD2 (6 bases). This CDR3 is 15 amino acids long. In germline, CDR1 is MGHDK, CDR2 SYGVNS. V lost 3 bases and J lost 4, with 13 bases in between. The CDR3 bases are TGTGCCAGCAGTGAGACTAGGCAGCCTTACAATGAGCAGTTCTTC. Translated, it gives CASSETRQPYNEQFF.

This chain uses TRBV9 with TRBJ2-2; 7 nucleotides line up with TRBD2. Looked up from germline, CDR1 is SGDLS and CDR2 is YYNGEE. V gave up 0 bases and J gave up 7 bases; unmatched junction bases: 6. This CDR3 comprises 15 residues. CDR3 sequence (DNA): TGTGCCAGCAGCGTAGGTGTTAGGGAGGGCGGGGAGCTGTTTTTT. Translating it yields CASSVGVREGGELFF.

The V and J genes are TRBV18 and TRBJ1-1; perhaps TRBD1 as D (5 bases). This CDR3 region has 18 residues. The ends were cut back, 3 bases at V and 1 base at J, with 21 bases in the middle. The V gene's germline CDR1 is KGHSH and CDR2 LQKENI. CDR3 coding DNA: TGTGCCAGCTCACCTAGGGGCCCCCGCGCAGAGCGGAACACTGAAGCTTTCTTT. Translated, it gives CASSPRGPRAERNTEAFF.

This chain uses TRBV11-3 with TRBJ2-1; 14 positions agree with TRBD2. The CDR3 totals 18 residues. The germline gives CDR1 SGHNT, CDR2 YENEEA. J gave up 5 bases and V 4 bases, and 10 bases lay outside the gene matches. For the CDR3, the DNA is TGTGCCAGCAGCTCCACTCCGGGACTAGCGGGAGTAAACAATGAGCAGTTCTTC. This encodes CASSSTPGLAGVNNEQFF.

The gene calls are TRBV29-1 and TRBJ2-3, with D perhaps matching TRBD2 (6 bases). The CDR3 contains 12 residues. Trimming removed 7 bases at V and 4 bases at J, with 12 bases between. The V gene's germline CDR1 is SQVTM and CDR2 ANQGSEA. The CDR3 here is CSAGLSPDTQYF. CDR3 bases: TGCAGCGCTGGACTATCCCCAGATACGCAGTATTTT.

The chain couples TRBV7-9 to TRBJ2-5; TRBD1 matches 7 bases. The V gene's germline CDR1 is SEHNR and CDR2 FQNEAQ (reference sequence). CDR3 length equals 15 residues. Trimming removed 2 bases from V and 1 base from J; junction bases left unmatched: 4. This CDR3 reads CASSLTGAAQETQYF. CDR3 bases: TGTGCCAGCAGCTTAACAGGGGCAGCCCAAGAGACCCAGTACTTC.

V is TRBV27 and J is TRBJ1-2; no clear D gene. The CDR3 sequence is 15 residues long. Trimming pared 1 base from V and 0 bases from J, leaving 9 bases between. Germline CDR1 reads MNHEY; CDR2 reads SMNVEV (reference sequence). The CDR3 protein is CASSLLAGSNYGYTF. The CDR3 region has the DNA TGTGCCAGCAGTTTATTGGCTGGTTCTAACTATGGCTACACCTTC.

The chain couples TRBV5-1 to TRBJ2-2; 9 nucleotides align to TRBD2. Trimming cost V 1 base and J 4 bases; bases outside gene matches: 11. Germline lookup yields CDR1 SGHRS and CDR2 YFSETQ. The CDR3 runs to 18 residues. In DNA, the CDR3 is TGCGCCAGCAGCTTGTTGAACCAGCGGGAGGTACCCACCGGGGAGCTGTTTTTT. The encoded protein is CASSLLNQREVPTGELFF.

This chain uses TRBV19 with TRBJ2-1; 12 positions match TRBD2. Germline V lookup: CDR1 LNHDA, CDR2 SQIVND (reference sequence). The CDR3 is 17 residues long. J lost 8 bases, V lost 5 bases, and 13 bases had no gene match. The chain's CDR3 is CASSPGLAGPSVDEQFF. The DNA of the CDR3 is TGTGCCAGTAGTCCCGGACTAGCGGGACCCTCAGTGGATGAGCAGTTCTTC. Combining the CDR3 with reference TRBV19 and TRBJ2-1 gives the whole variable domain DGGITQSPKYLFRKEGQNVTLSCEQNLNHDAMYWYRQDPGQGLRLIYYSQIVNDFQKGDIAEGYSVSREKKESFPLTVTSAQKNPTAFYLCASSPGLAGPSVDEQFFGPGTRLTVL.

The gene calls are TRBV6-5 and TRBJ1-2; 7 bases align to TRBD1. The V gene end was trimmed by 5 bases and the J gene end by 4 bases; junction bases not matched to a gene: 7. The CDR3 consists of 14 residues. CDR1 is MNHEY and CDR2 is SVGAGI in the germline V gene. The CDR3 bases are TGTGCCAGCAGTCATGGACAGGCGGGCTATGGCTACACCTTC. The encoded protein is CASSHGQAGYGYTF.

The chain carries TRBV27 and TRBJ2-1; D remains ambiguous. CDR3 length equals 9 residues. Per germline, CDR1 MNHEY and CDR2 SMNVEV (reference sequence). The V end lost 7 bases, the J end lost 8 bases, and 3 bases lay between the germline ends. CDR3 sequence (DNA): TGTGCCAGCATCGATGAGCAGTTCTTC. It translates to CASIDEQFF.

V gene TRBV5-5 combines with J gene TRBJ2-7; D might be TRBD2 (7 bases). Trimming took off 4 bases at V and 6 bases at J, with 14 bases between the two ends. The CDR3 covers 13 residues. Germline V gene lookup returns CDR1 SGHKS and CDR2 YYEKEE (reference sequence). DNA for the CDR3: TGTGCCAGCAGCCGGGGAGGGGGGGGCGAGCAGTACTTC. This codes for CASSRGGGGEQYF.

This chain uses TRBV10-3 with TRBJ2-5, with 9 bases fitting TRBD1. With V trimmed by 1 base and J by 4 bases, 4 bases remained unmatched. CDR1 and CDR2 (germline): ENHRY, SYGVKD. The length of the CDR3 is 15 residues. The CDR3 region has the DNA TGTGCCATCAGTGAGTGGGGGACAGGGCCAGAGACCCAGTACTTC. This gives the protein CAISEWGTGPETQYF.